These 27 T cell receptor beta chains came from one sample sequenced in a study of sequential checkpoint blockade in melanoma (dated by TCRdb to about 2019). The treatment or condition label here, explained by the study, means: randomized to nivolumab then ipilimumab (arm A) or the reverse (arm B). Library preparation employed the immunoSEQ multiplex PCR assay. Held by TCRdb, this immuneACCESS table contains in-frame sequences only and omits some clones. Under half of the omission traces to an unresolved V gene where checked; the cause of the rest is unknown. This sample holds more than 5,000 clones; 25% to 30% were observed only once. The ten largest clones add up to roughly 8.9% of the sample. The sample in question was tumor tissue (inferred from file names), obtained from a patient given nivolumab and ipilimumab in sequence. The receptors here all came from a human donor with melanoma.

This chain connects TRBV6-8 to TRBJ2-7; D may be TRBD2 (5 bases). The CDR3 runs 12 residues. Germline CDR1 is MNHGY and CDR2 is SAAAGT. V lost 10 bases to trimming and J lost 2 bases, with 12 bases between them. CDR3 region: CATRLRTYEQYF. CDR3 in DNA: TGTGCCACCCGACTAAGGACCTACGAGCAGTACTTC.

The chain uses TRBV19 and TRBJ1-2; D is unresolved. V was clipped by 7 bases and J by 2 bases, with 17 bases between them. The germline V gene has CDR1 LNHDA and CDR2 SQIVND (reference sequence). This CDR3 comprises 15 residues. CDR3: CASNTGGVSNYGYTF. The CDR3 bases are TGTGCCAGTAACACCGGAGGCGTCAGCAACTATGGCTACACCTTC.

The J gene is TRBJ2-5, the V gene TRBV10-2, with D perhaps TRBD1 or TRBD2 (5 bases each). With 3 bases removed from V and 4 bases from J, the gap between germline ends came to 18 bases. CDR1 is WSHSY and CDR2 is SAAADI in the germline V gene. The CDR3 spans 16 residues. The CDR3 nucleotides read TGCGCCAGCAGTGATGGGAGAGGGGTGGGGAGAGAGACCCAGTACTTC. This sequence encodes CASSDGRGVGRETQYF.

The chain links TRBV30 to TRBJ2-6; no firm D call. The V gene's germline CDR1 is GTSNPN and CDR2 SVGIG (reference sequence). V was clipped by 4 bases and J by 2 bases, with 0 bases between them. The CDR3 is 11 residues long. The CDR3, as DNA: TGTGCCTGGACTGGGGCCAACGTCCTGACTTTC. Amino acids: CAWTGANVLTF.

This clone has more than one count but fewer than ten. This sequence joins TRBV9 and TRBJ2-1; 7 nucleotides line up with TRBD2. The CDR3 has 15 amino acids. Germline trimming cut 0 bases from V and 7 bases from J; bases unmatched to any gene: 7. Germline V gives CDR1 SGDLS, CDR2 YYNGEE. This chain's CDR3 is CASSVGSGDENEQFF. The CDR3 DNA reads as TGTGCCAGCAGCGTAGGGAGCGGGGATGAGAATGAGCAGTTCTTC.

The gene calls are TRBV5-1 and TRBJ1-1; D not resolved. The CDR3 extends over 14 amino acids. CDR1 and CDR2 (germline): SGHRS, YFSETQ. V lost 4 bases, J lost 5 bases, and 15 bases lay in between. This chain's CDR3 is CASSESGIQTEAFF. The CDR3 region has the DNA TGCGCCAGCAGCGAATCGGGTATCCAAACTGAAGCTTTCTTT.

By sample share, this clone is large (0.1 to 1%). The chain joins TRBV14 to TRBJ1-5; unclear D gene. V shed 2 bases and J shed 4 bases, with 9 bases lying between them. Germline V CDR1 and CDR2: SGHDN, FVKESK. This CDR3 is 14 amino acids long. The chain's CDR3 is CASSQRGYNQPQHF. The DNA for the CDR3 is TGTGCCAGCAGCCAACGAGGGTATAATCAGCCCCAGCATTTT.

V and J are TRBV5-1 and TRBJ1-1, with D possibly matching TRBD1 (5 bases). The CDR3 is 15 amino acids. The germline gives CDR1 SGHRS, CDR2 YFSETQ. The V end lost 0 bases, the J end lost 2 bases, and 11 bases lay between the germline ends. CDR3 coding DNA: TGCGCCAGCAGCTTGGATGTAACAGGTAACACTGAAGCTTTCTTT. This encodes CASSLDVTGNTEAFF.

In its sample, this clone is medium-sized (0.01 to 0.1%). This chain links TRBV6-8 with TRBJ2-7; 9 bases match TRBD1. The trim removed 6 bases at V and 5 bases at J, leaving 8 bases unmatched. CDR3 length equals 14 residues. Germline-derived CDR1 and CDR2 are MNHGY and SAAAGT. The CDR3 nucleotides read TGTGCCAGCAGACAGGGACAGGGCAGGGACGAGCAGTACTTC. Its translation: CASRQGQGRDEQYF.

This chain uses TRBV11-3 with TRBJ2-4, with 7 positions matching TRBD2. In germline, CDR1 is SGHNT, CDR2 YENEEA. The length of the CDR3 is 14 residues. Trimming took 3 bases from V and 8 from J; bases not matched to a gene: 7. CDR3 in amino acids: CASSLASAGDIQYF. CDR3 nucleotides: TGTGCCAGCAGCTTGGCCAGCGCGGGGGACATTCAGTACTTC.

The chain is built from TRBV28 and TRBJ2-5; D may correspond to TRBD1 or TRBD2 (5 bases each). The CDR3 sequence is 13 residues long. Trimming stripped 8 bases from V and 4 bases from J, with 14 bases between. Germline CDR1 and CDR2: MDHEN and SYDVKM. The CDR3 is CASSPARGETQYF. The CDR3 coding sequence is TGTGCCAGCTCCCCGGCGAGGGGAGAGACCCAGTACTTC. Full variable domain (remainder filled in from reference TRBV28 and TRBJ2-5): DVKVTQSSRYLVKRTGEKVFLECVQDMDHENMFWYRQDPGLGLRLIYFSYDVKMKEKGDIPEGYSVSREKKERFSLILESASTNQTSMYLCASSPARGETQYFGPGTRLLVL.

In its sample, this clone ranks as medium-sized. The rearrangement uses TRBV11-3 and TRBJ1-2; 10 bases are shared with TRBD1. Germline values: CDR1 SGHNT, CDR2 YENEEA. Trimming took 4 bases from V and 7 from J; bases not matched to a gene: 12. This CDR3 comprises 16 residues. CDR3 DNA sequence: TGTGCCAGCAGCTCACAAAAAGACAGGGGGCAAGGTGGCTACACCTTC. Translating gives CASSSQKDRGQGGYTF.

This chain connects TRBV28 to TRBJ1-2; 7 bases align to TRBD1. Germline CDR1 is MDHEN and CDR2 is SYDVKM. The length of the CDR3 is 13 residues. The trim removed 7 bases at V and 5 bases at J, leaving 7 bases unmatched. CDR3 sequence (DNA): TGTGCCAGCACCCCGGGACAGCGTTATGGCTACACCTTC. Amino acids: CASTPGQRYGYTF.

This chain uses TRBV15 with TRBJ2-1; 10 nucleotides agree with TRBD1. The J segment lost 9 bases and the V segment lost 4 bases, leaving 6 bases of the junction unmatched. The CDR3 is 14 residues long. Germline V gives CDR1 LNHNV, CDR2 YYDKDF (reference sequence). The CDR3 region is CATSTWTGGAEQFF. The CDR3 DNA follows: TGTGCCACCAGCACCTGGACAGGGGGAGCTGAGCAGTTCTTC.

V gene TRBV19 combines with J gene TRBJ2-5, with 14 bases fitting TRBD2. The CDR3 has 15 amino acids. Germline loops: CDR1 LNHDA, CDR2 SQIVND (reference sequence). With V trimmed by 6 bases and J by 5 bases, 5 bases remained unmatched. The CDR3 protein is CASSPGTSGSETQYF. In DNA form, the CDR3 reads TGTGCCAGTAGCCCCGGGACTAGCGGGAGTGAGACCCAGTACTTC.

This clone has a handful of counts. The DNA for the CDR3 is TGTGCCAGCAGGCGGATTGCAACTAATGAAAAACTGTTTTTT. As protein: CASRRIATNEKLFF. The chain uses TRBV6-8 and TRBJ1-4; D gene uncertain. The germline V and J ends were trimmed by 6 bases and 0 bases, with 8 bases remaining between them. The CDR3 runs to 14 residues. Germline V lookup: CDR1 MNHGY, CDR2 SAAAGT.

CDR3 region: CASSSPVARQYF. The CDR3 DNA sequence: TGTGCCAGCAGTTCACCCGTCGCCAGGCAGTACTTC. The V call is TRBV6-8, the J call TRBJ2-7; D not certain. Trimming left V 4 bases short and J 9 bases short, with 13 bases between. The V gene's germline CDR1 is MNHGY and CDR2 SAAAGT. The CDR3 contains 12 residues.

The V gene is TRBV28, the J gene TRBJ1-5; D possibly corresponds to TRBD1 (5 bases). V lost 7 bases and J lost 2, with 12 bases in between. This CDR3 has 14 amino acids. Germline V gene data show CDR1 as MDHEN and CDR2 as SYDVKM. The CDR3 nucleotides read TGTGCCAGCATGGGGGAGTGGGGCAATCAGCCCCAGCATTTT. This gives the protein CASMGEWGNQPQHF.

The rearrangement links TRBV14 to TRBJ2-5, with D tentatively TRBD1 or TRBD2 (6 bases each). The CDR3 length is 13 residues. Germline CDR1 SGHDN, CDR2 FVKESK. The V end was cut by 3 bases, the J end by 4 bases, with 9 bases between. The CDR3, as DNA: TGTGCCAGCAGCCATCGGGGGCGAGAGACCCAGTACTTC. Protein product: CASSHRGRETQYF.

This clone was counted only a few times. The chain is built from TRBV28 and TRBJ2-1; D may be TRBD2 (6 bases). Per germline, CDR1 MDHEN and CDR2 SYDVKM. The CDR3 totals 19 residues. V lost 8 bases and J lost 2, with 28 bases in between. The CDR3 coding sequence is TGTGCCAGCGTACCCGAGGCGGGGAAGCCTTCATCCCCCTACAATGAGCAGTTCTTC. Its translation is CASVPEAGKPSSPYNEQFF.

This clone has only a few counts. The chain couples TRBV15 to TRBJ1-4; D perhaps matches TRBD1 (6 bases). The CDR3 totals 14 residues. In germline, CDR1 is LNHNV, CDR2 YYDKDF (reference sequence). V was shortened by 3 bases and J by 5 bases, with 10 bases between the two germline ends. CDR3: CATSRGQGNEKLFF. In DNA form, the CDR3 reads TGTGCCACCAGCAGGGGACAAGGGAATGAAAAACTGTTTTTT.

V and J are TRBV5-1 and TRBJ2-3, with D possibly TRBD1 on 6 matching bases. The germline V gene has CDR1 SGHRS and CDR2 YFSETQ. The V and J ends lost 0 bases and 2 bases respectively, with 16 bases between them. The CDR3 is 17 amino acids. CDR3 DNA sequence: TGCGCCAGCAGCTTGGCCGTAGGACAGACTTACACAGATACGCAGTATTTT. The encoded protein is CASSLAVGQTYTDTQYF.

The rearrangement uses TRBV6-8 and TRBJ2-5; 9 bases are shared with TRBD1. V lost 10 bases, J lost 4 bases, and 16 bases stayed unmatched. The V gene's germline CDR1 is MNHGY and CDR2 SAAAGT. The CDR3 has 16 residues. The CDR3, as DNA: TGTGCCATTCTCCCGGGACAGGGAGTTAAGGGAGAGACCCAGTACTTC. This gives the protein CAILPGQGVKGETQYF.

Only one count was recorded for this clone. The chain recombines TRBV5-1 with TRBJ2-7; D gene uncertain. From germline, CDR1 is SGHRS and CDR2 YFSETQ. Between the trimmed V and J ends, which lost 3 bases and 0 bases, there was a span of 16 bases. The CDR3 contains 16 residues. The CDR3 loop reads CASSSGWLPSSYEQYF. For the CDR3, the DNA is TGCGCCAGCAGCTCCGGTTGGCTTCCTAGCTCCTACGAGCAGTACTTC.

The chain recombines TRBV19 with TRBJ1-2; D not resolved. Germline V CDR1 and CDR2: LNHDA, SQIVND (reference sequence). The CDR3 covers 14 residues. The ends were cut back, 7 bases at V and 2 bases at J, with 14 bases in the middle. The CDR3 here is CASNRGIWNYGYTF. The CDR3 DNA is TGTGCCAGTAACAGAGGAATATGGAACTATGGCTACACCTTC.

This clone was detected a few times. The chain is built from TRBV30 and TRBJ2-4; D is uncertain. CDR1 is GTSNPN and CDR2 is SVGIG in the germline V gene (reference sequence). V was shortened by 0 bases and J by 1 base, with 7 bases between the two germline ends. The CDR3 loop spans 14 amino acids. CDR3 nucleotide sequence: TGTGCCTGGAGTGTAGGGTTTGCCAAAAACATTCAGTACTTC. It specifies CAWSVGFAKNIQYF. Drawing the rest from reference TRBV30 and TRBJ2-4, the complete variable domain is SQTIHQWPATLVQPVGSPLSLECTVEGTSNPNLYWYRQAAGRGLQLLFYSVGIGQISSEVPQNLSASRPQDRQFILSSKKLLLSDSGFYLCAWSVGFAKNIQYFGAGTRLSVL.

V gene TRBV19 combines with J gene TRBJ2-1; maybe TRBD1 (6 bases). The germline V and J ends were trimmed by 6 bases and 6 bases, with 18 bases remaining between them. The length of the CDR3 is 15 residues. Germline CDR1 LNHDA, CDR2 SQIVND (reference sequence). The CDR3 loop is CASRDRFAPRNEQFF. CDR3 sequence (DNA): TGTGCCAGTAGAGACAGGTTTGCGCCTCGCAATGAGCAGTTCTTC. Full variable domain (missing parts from reference TRBV19 and TRBJ2-1): DGGITQSPKYLFRKEGQNVTLSCEQNLNHDAMYWYRQDPGQGLRLIYYSQIVNDFQKGDIAEGYSVSREKKESFPLTVTSAQKNPTAFYLCASRDRFAPRNEQFFGPGTRLTVL.